This T cell receptor (beta chain) was captured in a study of CD8+ T cells in alopecia areata. On the study more broadly: It was 6 to 18 months of tofacitinib, and then there were 6 months off drug. Study findings and constraints: TCR sharing across patients was less clear than in mice, possibly HLA-related.

V shed 11 bases and J shed 0 bases, with 17 bases lying between them. The germline V gene encodes CDR1 SNHLY and CDR2 FYNNEI. The length of the CDR3 is 16 residues. This clone has a handful of counts. Antigen: not known. In each case, RNA was isolated and then reverse transcribed into cDNA as the sequencing template. TCRdb's table, derived via immunoSEQ multiplex PCR, lists solely in-frame clones and lacks some. This repertoire shows about 200,000 clones, 50% to 60% found once; its top ten account for just over 0.45%. Alopecia areata patients provided lesional scalp punch biopsies and peripheral blood, both collected for the study. The authors sorted CD4+ and CD8+ T cells from PBMCs.

The V call is TRBV2, the J call TRBJ2-6, with D perhaps matching TRBD2 (7 bases). The receptor was isolated from a human donor with alopecia areata. Here the sequenced sample was CD4+ T cells sorted from blood, taken at week 0. In nucleotides, the CDR3 is TGTGCCTCCTGGGGGCGGGGGAGCTCTGGGGCCAACGTCCTGACTTTC. Residues: CASWGRGSSGANVLTF.